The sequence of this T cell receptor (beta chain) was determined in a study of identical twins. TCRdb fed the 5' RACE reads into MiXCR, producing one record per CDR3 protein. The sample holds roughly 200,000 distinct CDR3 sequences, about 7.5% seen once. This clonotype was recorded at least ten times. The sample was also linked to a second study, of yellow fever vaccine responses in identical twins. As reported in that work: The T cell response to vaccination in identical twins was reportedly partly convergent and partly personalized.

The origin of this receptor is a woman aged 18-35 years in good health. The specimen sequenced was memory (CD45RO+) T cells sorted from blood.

DNA for the CDR3: TGTGCCAGCAGTTCCCCCTTCGGTCTTGGGTCCTACAATGAGCAGTTCTTC. Its protein product is CASSSPFGLGSYNEQFF. V gene TRBV6-5 combines with J gene TRBJ2-1; D is ambiguous. CDR1 is MNHEY, CDR2 SVGAGI, per germline. CDR3 length equals 17 residues. V was trimmed by 4 bases and J by 1 base, leaving 17 bases between them.